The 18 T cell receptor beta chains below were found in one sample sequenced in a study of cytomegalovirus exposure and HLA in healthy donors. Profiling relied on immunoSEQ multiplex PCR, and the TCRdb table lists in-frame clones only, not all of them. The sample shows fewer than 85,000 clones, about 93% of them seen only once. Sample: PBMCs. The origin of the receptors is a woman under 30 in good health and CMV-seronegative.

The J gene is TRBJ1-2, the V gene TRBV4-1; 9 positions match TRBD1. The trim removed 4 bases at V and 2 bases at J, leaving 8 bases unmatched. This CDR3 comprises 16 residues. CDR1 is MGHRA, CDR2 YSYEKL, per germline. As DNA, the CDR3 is TGCGCCAGCAGCCCGACCGGGACAGGGAAGAACTATGGCTACACCTTC. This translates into CASSPTGTGKNYGYTF.

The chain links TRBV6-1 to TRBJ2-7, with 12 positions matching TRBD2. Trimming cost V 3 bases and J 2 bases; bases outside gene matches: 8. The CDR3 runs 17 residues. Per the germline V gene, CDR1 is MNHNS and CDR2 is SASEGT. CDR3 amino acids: CASSDTSLAGGPYEQYF. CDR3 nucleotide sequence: TGTGCCAGCAGTGACACGAGTCTAGCGGGGGGGCCCTACGAGCAGTACTTC.

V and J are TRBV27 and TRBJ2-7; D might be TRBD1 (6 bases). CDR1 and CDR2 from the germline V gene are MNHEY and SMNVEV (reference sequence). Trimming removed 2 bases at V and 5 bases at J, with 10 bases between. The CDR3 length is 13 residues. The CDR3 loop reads CASSLTGLNEQYF. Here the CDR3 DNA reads TGTGCCAGCAGTTTAACAGGGTTGAACGAGCAGTACTTC.

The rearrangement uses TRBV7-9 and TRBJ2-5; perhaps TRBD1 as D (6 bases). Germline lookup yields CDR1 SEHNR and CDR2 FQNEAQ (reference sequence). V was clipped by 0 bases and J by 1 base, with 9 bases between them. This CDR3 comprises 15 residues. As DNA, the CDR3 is TGTGCCAGCAGCTTAGCCAACAGGGTCCAAGAGACCCAGTACTTC. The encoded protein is CASSLANRVQETQYF. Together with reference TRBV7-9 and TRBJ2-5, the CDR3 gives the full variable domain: DTGVSQNPRHKITKRGQNVTFRCDPISEHNRLYWYRQTLGQGPEFLTYFQNEAQLEKSRLLSDRFSAERPKGSFSTLEIQRTEQGDSAMYLCASSLANRVQETQYFGPGTRLLVL.

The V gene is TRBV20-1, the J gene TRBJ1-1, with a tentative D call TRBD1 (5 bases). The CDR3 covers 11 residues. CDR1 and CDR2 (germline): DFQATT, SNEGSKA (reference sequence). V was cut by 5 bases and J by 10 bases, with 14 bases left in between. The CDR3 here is CSAVDSPLAFF. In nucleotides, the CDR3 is TGCAGTGCTGTTGACAGTCCGTTAGCTTTCTTT.

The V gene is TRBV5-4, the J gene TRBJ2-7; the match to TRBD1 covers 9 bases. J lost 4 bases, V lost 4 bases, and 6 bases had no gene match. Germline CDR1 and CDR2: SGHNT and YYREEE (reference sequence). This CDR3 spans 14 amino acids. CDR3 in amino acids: CASSARQGGYEQYF. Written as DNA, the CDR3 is TGTGCCAGCAGCGCTCGACAGGGGGGTTACGAGCAGTACTTC. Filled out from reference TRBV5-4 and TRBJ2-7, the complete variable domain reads ETGVTQSPTHLIKTRGQQVTLRCSSQSGHNTVSWYQQALGQGPQFIFQYYREEENGRGNFPPRFSGLQFPNYSSELNVNALELDDSALYLCASSARQGGYEQYFGPGTRLTVT.

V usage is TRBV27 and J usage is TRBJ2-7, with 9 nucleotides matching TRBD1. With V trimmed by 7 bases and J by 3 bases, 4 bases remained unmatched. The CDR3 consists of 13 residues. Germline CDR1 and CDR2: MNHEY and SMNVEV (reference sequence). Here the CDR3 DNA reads TGTGCCAGCAAGGGACAGGGAAACTACGAGCAGTACTTC. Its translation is CASKGQGNYEQYF.

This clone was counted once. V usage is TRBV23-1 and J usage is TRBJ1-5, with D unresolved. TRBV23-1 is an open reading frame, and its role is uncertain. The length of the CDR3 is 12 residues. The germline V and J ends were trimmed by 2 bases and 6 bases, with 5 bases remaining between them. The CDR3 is CASSQPCQPQHF. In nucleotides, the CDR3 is TGCGCCAGCAGTCAACCCTGTCAGCCCCAGCATTTT.

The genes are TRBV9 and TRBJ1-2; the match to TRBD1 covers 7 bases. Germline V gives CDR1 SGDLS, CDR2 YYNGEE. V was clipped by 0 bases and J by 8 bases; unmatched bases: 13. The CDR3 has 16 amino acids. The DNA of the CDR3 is TGTGCCAGCAGCGTAGGCACAGGGGTCTTCGCTGGGGGCTACACCTTC. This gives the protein CASSVGTGVFAGGYTF.

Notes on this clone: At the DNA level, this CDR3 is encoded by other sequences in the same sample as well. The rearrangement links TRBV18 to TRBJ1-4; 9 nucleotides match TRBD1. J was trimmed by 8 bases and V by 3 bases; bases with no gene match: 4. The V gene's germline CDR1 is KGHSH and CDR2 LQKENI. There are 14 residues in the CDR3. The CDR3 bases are TGTGCCAGCTCACCGGGACAGGGCAACGAAAAACTGTTTTTT. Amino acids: CASSPGQGNEKLFF.

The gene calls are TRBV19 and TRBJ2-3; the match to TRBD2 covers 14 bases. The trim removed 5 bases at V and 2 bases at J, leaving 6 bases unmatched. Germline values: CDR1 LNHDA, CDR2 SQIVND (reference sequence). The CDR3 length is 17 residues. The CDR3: CASSEGLAGVTTDTQYF. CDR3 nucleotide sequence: TGTGCCAGTAGTGAGGGACTAGCGGGGGTCACCACAGATACGCAGTATTTT.

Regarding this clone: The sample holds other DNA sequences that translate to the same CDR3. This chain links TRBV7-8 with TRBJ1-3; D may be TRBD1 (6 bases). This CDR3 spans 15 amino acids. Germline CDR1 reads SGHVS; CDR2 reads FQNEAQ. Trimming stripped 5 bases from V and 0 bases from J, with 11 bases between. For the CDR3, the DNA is TGTGCCAGCAGCCCCAGGGGCATCTCTGGAAACACCATATATTTT. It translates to CASSPRGISGNTIYF. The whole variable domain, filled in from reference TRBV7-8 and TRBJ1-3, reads GAGVSQSPRYKVAKRGQDVALRCDPISGHVSLFWYQQALGQGPEFLTYFQNEAQLDKSGLPSDRFFAERPEGSVSTLKIQRTQQEDSAVYLCASSPRGISGNTIYFGEGSWLTVV.

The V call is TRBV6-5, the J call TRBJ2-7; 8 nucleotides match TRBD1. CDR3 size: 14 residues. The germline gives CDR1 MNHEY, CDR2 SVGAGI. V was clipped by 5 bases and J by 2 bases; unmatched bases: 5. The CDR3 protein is CASSRGTGPYEQYF. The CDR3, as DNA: TGTGCCAGCAGTCGCGGGACAGGACCCTACGAGCAGTACTTC.

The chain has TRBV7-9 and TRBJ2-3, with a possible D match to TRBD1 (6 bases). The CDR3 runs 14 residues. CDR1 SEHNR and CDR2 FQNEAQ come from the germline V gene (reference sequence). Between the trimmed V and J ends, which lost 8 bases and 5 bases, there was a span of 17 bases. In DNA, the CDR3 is TGTGCCAGCGGGGCTGGGACCAGGGGAGATACGCAGTATTTT. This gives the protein CASGAGTRGDTQYF.

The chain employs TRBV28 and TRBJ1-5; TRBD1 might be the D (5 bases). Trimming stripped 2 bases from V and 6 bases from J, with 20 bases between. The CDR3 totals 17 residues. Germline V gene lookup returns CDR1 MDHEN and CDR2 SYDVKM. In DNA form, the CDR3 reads TGTGCCAGCAGTTTACCCAGAACTAACAGGTGGGGTCAGCCCCAGCATTTT. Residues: CASSLPRTNRWGQPQHF.

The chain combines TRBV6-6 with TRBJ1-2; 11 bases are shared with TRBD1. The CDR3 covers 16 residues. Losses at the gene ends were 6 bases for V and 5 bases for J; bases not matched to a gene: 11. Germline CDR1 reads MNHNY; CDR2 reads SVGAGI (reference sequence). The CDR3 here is CASRSGQGAIVYGYTF. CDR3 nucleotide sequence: TGTGCCAGCAGATCCGGACAGGGGGCGATAGTTTATGGCTACACCTTC.

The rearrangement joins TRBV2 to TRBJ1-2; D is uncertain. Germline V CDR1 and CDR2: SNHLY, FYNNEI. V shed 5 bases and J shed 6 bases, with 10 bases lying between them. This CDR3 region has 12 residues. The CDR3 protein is CASSYSTNGYTF. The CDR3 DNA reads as TGTGCCAGCAGTTATTCTACCAATGGCTACACCTTC.

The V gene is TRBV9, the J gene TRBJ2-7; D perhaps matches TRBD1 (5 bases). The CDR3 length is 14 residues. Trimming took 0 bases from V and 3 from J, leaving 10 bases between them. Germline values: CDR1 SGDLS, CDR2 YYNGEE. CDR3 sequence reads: CASSVGGPGYEQYF. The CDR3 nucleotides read TGTGCCAGCAGCGTAGGGGGCCCTGGCTACGAGCAGTACTTC.